This T cell receptor beta chain originates from a study of PD-L1 blockade in urothelial cancer (dated by TCRdb to 2016 to 2017). Study-level background: Therapy was started in the mid-2010s for all patients, and atezolizumab 1,200 mg was administered intravenously every 3 weeks. A median of about 150,000 T cells and approximately 83,000 unique TCRs was obtained from blood samples, and a median clonality of approximately 0.077 was observed. About 90% of the 29 patients were males with bladder-origin urothelial cancer, and about 65% of the roughly 30 reported a prior smoking history. Patients had an ECOG performance status of 0 or 1 and had received between 0 and 3 prior chemotherapy regimens. In the same patients who had TCR sequencing, pretreatment tumors also underwent whole exome sequencing and RNA sequencing. Pretreatment tumor samples and matched peripheral blood, collected serially before and after atezolizumab treatment, underwent TCR sequencing. The study was an exploratory multi-omic analysis of somatic, immune and clinical correlates of response to PD-L1 blockade with atezolizumab in urothelial cancer. Durable clinical benefit was defined as a progression-free survival longer than 6 months, and TCR features were additionally tested against progression-free survival and overall survival. Approximately 30 patients had pretreatment blood TCR-seq, some 24 had at least one posttreatment blood collection, and some 24 had tumor TCR-seq. Durable clinical benefit was achieved by nine patients but not by the remaining 20. Blood samples were analyzed 3 weeks after the start of treatment (second dose) and 6 weeks after the start of treatment. Results and caveats for the whole study, not just this receptor: Because the sample size was small (n ≈ 31) and many exploratory analyses were performed, the results are intended to be hypothesis-generating. A pretreatment peripheral blood TCR clonality below the median was linked to improved progression-free and overall survival. At 3 weeks after the start of treatment, tumor-associated TCR clones in peripheral blood had expanded more in patients with durable benefit (n of about 22, p = 0.022).

The time point label here, explained by the study, means: pretreatment peripheral blood. The cohort included roughly 30 patients with locally advanced or metastatic urothelial carcinoma who were treated at Memorial Sloan Kettering on a trial protocol. Peripheral blood mononuclear cells were collected pretreatment and during treatment, at between 1 and 8 total time points per patient. The Qiagen DNeasy Blood extraction kit was used to purify genomic DNA from total PBMCs and tumor samples. PBMCs were collected pretreatment and during treatment, and were isolated and stored as previously described. Each PCR received spiked-in synthetic TCR analog templates so that absolute template abundance could be estimated from read counts. Using the immunoSEQ assay, TCRbeta CDR3 regions were amplified from genomic DNA with bias-controlled V and J gene primers. Rearranged TCRbeta segments were sequenced at approximately 20X coverage. For the original study's pipeline: Clustering was used to correct sequencing errors, and CDR3s were annotated against IMGT so that V, D and J genes could be assigned. Only productive TCRbeta rearrangements were used in downstream analyses, excluding out-of-frame or stop-codon sequences. Clonality was computed as one minus Shannon entropy normalized by the log of the number of unique productive sequences. Fisher's exact test with Benjamini-Hochberg correction, at a threshold of adjusted p below 0.01, was used to find clones that differed between time points or between blood and tumor. This is the immuneACCESS table as TCRdb keeps it, with only in-frame sequences that have V and J called. A part of the clones is gone; compared with another copy, unresolved V genes explain less than half, and the rest is unexplained. V and J calls and clone size are as listed in that table; D and trimming were resolved from the DNA. The sample table records roughly 120,000 clones; around 84% of these occur just once. The ten largest account for roughly 3.5% of the sample.

From its cysteine to its phenylalanine, the CDR3 spans 15 amino acids. The kept DNA is CDR3 alone, 45 bases in frame from the first base. Compared with germline, V lacks 4 bases and J lacks 9 bases; bases without a gene match: 7. CDR1 and CDR2, per the germline V gene, are SNHLY and FYNNEI. Regarding this clone: Its antigen target is currently unknown. Base qualities are not provided; no much larger clone lies one nucleotide away.

The rearrangement joined TRBV2 to TRBJ2-1; 12 middle bases align to TRBD2. Sequences were derived from PBMCs, sampled around atezolizumab (anti-PD-L1) treatment. The sequence came from a man in his forties or fifties with urothelial cancer. The nucleotide sequence is given as TGTGCCAGCAGTGGAATCCCTAGCGGGAGGGGTGAGCAGTTCTTC. Its coded protein is CASSGIPSGRGEQFF.